One TCR beta chain is described in this entry. Its specific antigen is unknown. The record has no base qualities; no much larger clone is one base away. Library construction relied on RACE. Sequencing was carried out with a NextSeq 500. Library preparation attached unique molecular identifiers to individual cDNA molecules for quantitative, reproducible TCR counting. Each blood RNA sample was used to sequence both TCR alpha and TCR beta chains. Per the original workflow: Samples had a median of roughly 87,000 TCRs, with a range from roughly 20,000 to 690,600. The Decombinator software suite was used to annotate V, J and CDR3 in the TCR reads. Every sample was subsampled to the same number of TCRs (28,000) for the PS versus PT1 abundance plots. TCRs were defined as expanded if absent before sensitization and observed at least eight times at the 2-week time point. TCRdb cleaned the public reads at Q25 with fastp, built clones with MiXCR and kept in-frame beta chains. When rows share a CDR3 protein, they turn into one entry using the most common DNA and genes. These V and J calls are TCRdb output, not the study's own analysis. Across this sample there are around 200,000 distinct CDR3 sequences, with just under 30% seen only once. The ten top clones hold less than 3.5% of the sample.

The entry originates in a study of human T cells and chemical hapten exposure (dated by TCRdb to 2020 to 2023). Broadly, across the study: For sensitization, 2% DPC in acetone was applied to a 2 cm by 2 cm area of upper inner arm skin. Weekly therapeutic DPC doses were additionally applied to the scalp of patients throughout the approximately 25-week study period. Patch testing was performed on the upper back with Finn chambers containing 0.01% DPC, and the patch tests were scored after 6 days according to International Contact Dermatitis Research Group standards. Alopecia areata with under or over 50% scalp involvement, alopecia totalis and alopecia universalis were represented in the patient cohort, which was mostly female. Libraries were pooled for sequencing, and per-sample TCR yields varied mainly because of small differences in library volumes within the pool. In alopecia patients, the study followed how the peripheral blood TCR repertoire changed in vivo over primary and secondary sensitization to diphenylcyclopropenone (DPC), a hapten. Blood samples were taken from patients before sensitization (week 0) and at 2, 6 and about 24 weeks after DPC sensitization. For TCR sequencing, blood came from over 25 alopecia patients at anywhere from one to four time points (pre-sensitization, 2, 6 and 24 weeks).

The paper as a whole reports these results and caveats: Significantly more large CDR3 similarity clusters were formed by expanded TCRs than by pre-sensitization or healthy control sets, consistent with antigen-driven responses. Patch test score was positively correlated with the number of PT1 expanded TCRs, with significance at thresholds 8, 16 and 32 but not at 4. No change with DPC sensitization was found in the number of TCRs above 1 in 1000 frequency, and no evidence of global repertoire structure alterations was found. Repeated subsampling changed both the strength of the expansion versus patch-test correlation and the threshold at which the correlation became significant. Because every patient had alopecia, a presumed autoimmune disease, the patients' immune response might differ from that of healthy individuals.

Explained via the paper, the time point label denotes: pre-sensitization, week 0. The intended sense of this specimen's treatment or condition label: therapeutic diphenylcyclopropenone sensitization with weekly scalp DPC. At each patch-test visit, blood was drawn before the patch test was applied. To be eligible, patients had to be aged 18 to 70, diagnosed with alopecia and judged suitable for DPC therapy, while pregnant patients were excluded. Unfractionated whole blood was collected in Tempus Blood RNA tubes, and total RNA was extracted from that blood. V was cut back by 4 bases and J by 10 bases, leaving a gap of 13 bases between them. The CDR3 holds 11 amino acids from the cysteine to the phenylalanine. This entry keeps only the CDR3 DNA: 33 bases, framed from base 1. Based on the germline V gene, the CDR1 and CDR2 sequences are SQVTM and ANQGSEA.

The sample in question was whole blood, obtained in connection with sensitization to the hapten diphenylcyclopropenone (DPC). This sequence was found in a woman in her twenties or thirties with alopecia areata. Some clones in this sample may be carry-over from other donors' samples. Recombination joined TRBV29-1 with TRBJ1-1, with the D gene too uncertain to name. The CDR3: CSVVGFTGAFF. In nucleotides, the sequence is TGCAGCGTTGTGGGATTTACGGGAGCTTTCTTT.